Following are 28 T cell receptor beta chains from one sample sequenced in a study of cytomegalovirus exposure and HLA in healthy donors. The PCR had 60 Vbeta and 13 Jbeta primers. Clones were read by immunoSEQ multiplex PCR, and TCRdb kept only the in-frame ones, dropping some. The sample table sets out approximately 47,000 clones. The sequenced sample was PBMCs. The origin of the receptors is a male donor in good health and CMV-seronegative.

V is TRBV25-1 and J is TRBJ2-2; TRBD1 matches 7 bases. From germline, CDR1 is MGHDK and CDR2 SYGVNS. This CDR3 has 13 amino acids. The J segment lost 5 bases and the V segment lost 3 bases, leaving 0 bases of the junction unmatched. The CDR3 DNA is TGTGCCAGCAGTGAGACAGGGACCGGGGAGCTGTTTTTT. Translation: CASSETGTGELFF.

This chain links TRBV18 with TRBJ2-7; D might be TRBD1 (5 bases). The V gene's germline CDR1 is KGHSH and CDR2 LQKENI. This CDR3 spans 16 amino acids. Between the trimmed V and J ends, which lost 0 bases and 0 bases, there was a span of 12 bases. The CDR3, as DNA: TGTGCCAGCTCACCACCGCCAAGCCAGGGCTCCTACGAGCAGTACTTC. Translating it yields CASSPPPSQGSYEQYF.

About this clone: The identical CDR3 is also encoded by other nucleotide sequences in the sample. CDR3 coding DNA: TGCGCCAGCAGCTTGGCCGGGGGTAATCAGCCCCAGCATTTT. Its protein product is CASSLAGGNQPQHF. The J gene is TRBJ1-5, the V gene TRBV5-1; a weak D match, TRBD1 (5 bases). The germline gives CDR1 SGHRS, CDR2 YFSETQ. This CDR3 contains 14 residues. The ends were cut back, 0 bases at V and 4 bases at J, with 8 bases in the middle. Variable domain in full (rest from reference TRBV5-1 and TRBJ1-5): KAGVTQTPRYLIKTRGQQVTLSCSPISGHRSVSWYQQTPGQGLQFLFEYFSETQRNKGNFPGRFSGRQFSNSRSEMNVSTLELGDSALYLCASSLAGGNQPQHFGDGTRLSIL.

The chain carries TRBV29-1 and TRBJ1-2; D not resolved. Between the trimmed V and J ends, which lost 0 bases and 4 bases, there was a span of 9 bases. The CDR3 runs 13 residues. CDR1 and CDR2 (germline): SQVTM, ANQGSEA. The DNA for the CDR3 is TGCAGCGTTGAAGATTACGGGTCCTATGGCTACACCTTC. Its translation is CSVEDYGSYGYTF.

V and J are TRBV6-5 and TRBJ1-2, with D uncertain. The CDR3 runs to 13 residues. V shed 6 bases and J shed 4 bases, with 12 bases lying between them. CDR1 is MNHEY, CDR2 SVGAGI, per germline. CDR3 amino acids: CASSYGSAYGYTF. For the CDR3, the DNA is TGTGCCAGCAGCTACGGGAGCGCCTATGGCTACACCTTC.

V is TRBV2 and J is TRBJ1-2; possibly TRBD1 for D (5 bases). V lost 8 bases, J lost 1 base, and 8 bases lay in between. The CDR3 length is 12 residues. Germline assignment: CDR1 SNHLY and CDR2 FYNNEI. CDR3 coding DNA: TGTGCCAGCTCGGGGGTTAACTATGGCTACACCTTC. Translating gives CASSGVNYGYTF.

This chain links TRBV30 with TRBJ1-2; perhaps TRBD1 as D (5 bases). Germline V gives CDR1 GTSNPN, CDR2 SVGIG (reference sequence). The CDR3 covers 12 residues. The ends were cut back, 0 bases at V and 8 bases at J, with 10 bases in the middle. The CDR3 DNA sequence: TGTGCCTGGAGTGTCGGGGGGTCAGGCTACACCTTC. This encodes CAWSVGGSGYTF.

This chain uses TRBV29-1 with TRBJ1-2; D is undetermined. Germline V gene data show CDR1 as SQVTM and CDR2 as ANQGSEA. V was trimmed by 3 bases and J by 8 bases, leaving 13 bases between them. The CDR3 totals 12 residues. The CDR3 nucleotides read TGCAGCGTTGACTCCGGCGGGGTCGGCTACACCTTC. Translated, it gives CSVDSGGVGYTF.

The genes are TRBV4-2 and TRBJ2-7; 9 bases are a match to TRBD2. The CDR3 runs to 17 residues. V lost 1 base to trimming and J lost 0 bases; unmatched junction nucleotides: 7. The V gene's germline CDR1 is LGHNA and CDR2 YNFKEQ. Here the CDR3 reads CASSQGGTSGFSYEQYF. The CDR3 nucleotides read TGTGCCAGCAGCCAAGGCGGAACTAGCGGGTTCTCCTACGAGCAGTACTTC.

The V call is TRBV4-3, the J call TRBJ2-5; D gene uncertain. Germline-derived CDR1 and CDR2 are LGHNA and YSLEER. The CDR3 consists of 14 residues. Trimming cost V 0 bases and J 2 bases, with 7 bases left between them. CDR3: CASSQEVRQETQYF. As DNA, the CDR3 is TGCGCCAGCAGCCAAGAAGTCAGGCAAGAGACCCAGTACTTC.

V and J are TRBV7-8 and TRBJ1-5; weak D call: TRBD1 (5 bases). V shed 5 bases and J shed 4 bases, with 18 bases lying between them. Germline V gene lookup returns CDR1 SGHVS and CDR2 FQNEAQ. This CDR3 spans 16 amino acids. This CDR3 is CASSPEPTVRNQPQHF. In nucleotides, the CDR3 is TGTGCCAGCAGCCCAGAACCGACAGTAAGAAATCAGCCCCAGCATTTT.

This sequence joins TRBV29-1 and TRBJ1-2; D uncertain. The germline V gene encodes CDR1 SQVTM and CDR2 ANQGSEA. The CDR3 runs to 12 residues. V gave up 5 bases and J gave up 7 bases, with 14 bases separating them. The CDR3 reads CSVRKSEGGYTF. Here the CDR3 DNA reads TGCAGCGTTCGGAAGTCGGAGGGTGGCTACACCTTC.

This rearrangement joins TRBV6-4 to TRBJ2-5; 9 bases are shared with TRBD2. CDR3 length: 13 residues. J lost 7 bases, V lost 2 bases, and 2 bases had no gene match. Germline V gives CDR1 MRHNA, CDR2 SNTAGT. CDR3 in amino acids: CASSDSGGRTQYF. CDR3 coding DNA: TGTGCCAGCAGTGACAGCGGGGGGCGGACCCAGTACTTC.

The chain couples TRBV4-3 to TRBJ2-7, with a possible D match to TRBD2 (5 bases). V shed 0 bases and J shed 3 bases, with 6 bases lying between them. The CDR3 runs to 13 residues. Germline V gene lookup returns CDR1 LGHNA and CDR2 YSLEER. Here the CDR3 reads CASSQEEGYEQYF. The CDR3 coding sequence is TGCGCCAGCAGCCAAGAAGAGGGCTACGAGCAGTACTTC.

This CDR3 reads CASSHRRLAVGELFF. In nucleotides, the CDR3 is TGCGCCAGCAGCCATCGCCGACTAGCTGTCGGGGAGCTGTTTTTT. The gene calls are TRBV4-1 and TRBJ2-2; 7 bases are a match to TRBD2. The CDR3 has 15 residues. The germline V gene has CDR1 MGHRA and CDR2 YSYEKL. The junction had 8 bases not matched to a gene; V was cut back by 3 bases and J by 7 bases.

The chain employs TRBV5-1 and TRBJ2-3; TRBD2 matches 12 bases. The V segment lost 0 bases and the J segment 3 bases; nucleotides outside the gene matches: 14. The CDR3 consists of 20 residues. CDR1 and CDR2 (germline): SGHRS, YFSETQ. CDR3 sequence reads: CASSLALVASGGAGTDTQYF. The CDR3 nucleotides are TGCGCCAGCAGCTTGGCCTTGGTGGCTAGCGGGGGGGCCGGTACAGATACGCAGTATTTT. The variable domain in full, completed from reference TRBV5-1 and TRBJ2-3, reads KAGVTQTPRYLIKTRGQQVTLSCSPISGHRSVSWYQQTPGQGLQFLFEYFSETQRNKGNFPGRFSGRQFSNSRSEMNVSTLELGDSALYLCASSLALVASGGAGTDTQYFGPGTRLTVL.

This sequence joins TRBV18 and TRBJ1-2; 10 bases are a match to TRBD1. Trimming removed 3 bases from V and 6 bases from J; junction bases left unmatched: 10. CDR1 and CDR2 (germline): KGHSH, LQKENI. The CDR3 runs to 16 residues. The CDR3 protein is CASSPSRQGARDGYTF. The CDR3, as DNA: TGTGCCAGCTCACCCTCCAGACAGGGGGCCAGAGATGGCTACACCTTC.

This chain joins TRBV9 and TRBJ1-2, with 8 bases identical to TRBD1. The CDR3 loop spans 14 amino acids. CDR1 and CDR2 from the germline V gene are SGDLS and YYNGEE. The junction had 10 bases not matched to a gene; V was cut back by 4 bases and J by 8 bases. CDR3 sequence (DNA): TGTGCCAGCAGCCCCGGTGGACAGGGAGAAGGCTACACCTTC. Translated: CASSPGGQGEGYTF. Combining the CDR3 with reference TRBV9 and TRBJ1-2 gives the whole variable domain DSGVTQTPKHLITATGQRVTLRCSPRSGDLSVYWYQQSLDQGLQFLIQYYNGEERAKGNILERFSAQQFPDLHSELNLSSLELGDSALYFCASSPGGQGEGYTFGSGTRLTVV.

The J gene is TRBJ2-3, the V gene TRBV6-4, with D possibly TRBD1 on 6 matching bases. Germline CDR1 and CDR2: MRHNA and SNTAGT. This CDR3 spans 15 amino acids. V shed 0 bases and J shed 2 bases, with 9 bases lying between them. As DNA, the CDR3 is TGTGCCAGCAGTGACTCGGGGACAAACACAGATACGCAGTATTTT. As protein: CASSDSGTNTDTQYF.

The J gene is TRBJ2-7, the V gene TRBV30; the match to TRBD2 covers 11 bases. Germline-derived CDR1 and CDR2 are GTSNPN and SVGIG (reference sequence). V lost 0 bases to trimming and J lost 5 bases; unmatched junction nucleotides: 9. The CDR3 is 16 residues long. CDR3 loop: CAWSVHLLAGVDEQYF. The CDR3 DNA reads as TGTGCCTGGAGTGTGCACCTACTAGCGGGGGTTGACGAGCAGTACTTC.

This chain uses TRBV15 with TRBJ2-7; TRBD2 aligns across 11 bases. Trimming cost V 1 base and J 3 bases; bases outside gene matches: 5. The germline CDR1 and CDR2 sequences are LNHNV and YYDKDF (reference sequence). This CDR3 has 16 amino acids. CDR3 sequence reads: CATSRGKGLADYEQYF. CDR3 DNA sequence: TGTGCCACCAGCAGAGGGAAGGGACTAGCGGACTACGAGCAGTACTTC.

The rearrangement uses TRBV4-1 and TRBJ1-6; maybe TRBD1 (6 bases). With 2 bases removed from V and 9 bases from J, the gap between germline ends came to 29 bases. In germline, CDR1 is MGHRA, CDR2 YSYEKL. The CDR3 runs 20 residues. The DNA for the CDR3 is TGCGCCAGCAGCCAAAAGATTCCCTTCGACAGGCCGCGAGGGGGTTCACCCCTCCACTTT. Amino acid sequence: CASSQKIPFDRPRGGSPLHF.

The chain is built from TRBV19 and TRBJ2-7, with D possibly matching TRBD2 (5 bases). Trimming took off 6 bases at V and 2 bases at J, with 14 bases between the two ends. CDR1 and CDR2 (germline): LNHDA, SQIVND (reference sequence). The CDR3 loop spans 14 amino acids. For the CDR3, the DNA is TGTGCCAGTAGCAGGACTTCCGGTACCTACGAGCAGTACTTC. Amino acid sequence: CASSRTSGTYEQYF.

The chain uses TRBV6-1 and TRBJ1-2; possible D gene TRBD1, 5 bases. The CDR3 is 15 residues long. Germline CDR1 is MNHNS and CDR2 is SASEGT. The V gene lost 2 bases and the J gene lost 0 bases, with 10 bases spanning the gap. The CDR3 DNA is TGTGCCAGCAGTGAACCCAGGGTCTCTAACTATGGCTACACCTTC. Translated: CASSEPRVSNYGYTF.

The chain employs TRBV28 and TRBJ1-4, with D tentatively TRBD1 (5 bases). From germline, CDR1 is MDHEN and CDR2 SYDVKM. V gave up 6 bases and J gave up 0 bases, with 17 bases separating them. The CDR3 contains 17 residues. CDR3 sequence (DNA): TGTGCCAGCAGCCAGCGGGCGGGGCCGACAACTAATGAAAAACTGTTTTTT. Translation gives CASSQRAGPTTNEKLFF.

The V gene is TRBV5-1, the J gene TRBJ1-2; 9 nucleotides line up with TRBD1. The CDR3 is made up of 14 amino acids. Germline lookup yields CDR1 SGHRS and CDR2 YFSETQ. Trimming at V came to 0 bases and at J to 12 bases, leaving 9 bases not matched to a gene. CDR3 nucleotide sequence: TGCGCCAGCAGCTTGGTGGTGGGACAGGGTGTCGACACCTTC. Encoded protein: CASSLVVGQGVDTF.

The chain has TRBV6-1 and TRBJ2-7; D unresolved. Trimming took 2 bases from V and 6 from J, leaving 2 bases between them. Germline V gene sequence: CDR1 MNHNS, CDR2 SASEGT. CDR3 length: 10 residues. The CDR3 DNA reads TGTGCCAGCAGTGAACGCGAGCAGTACTTC. It codes for CASSEREQYF.

The chain recombines TRBV6-6 with TRBJ1-1; TRBD1 matches at 10 bases. The V and J ends lost 2 bases and 6 bases, in that order; junction bases with no gene match: 6. Looked up from germline, CDR1 is MNHNY and CDR2 is SVGAGI (reference sequence). The CDR3 is made up of 15 amino acids. CDR3 residues: CASSYGTGVGSEAFF. CDR3 DNA: TGTGCCAGCAGTTACGGGACAGGGGTAGGGTCTGAAGCTTTCTTT.